This entry lists 17 T cell receptor beta chains sequenced from one sample in a study of cytomegalovirus exposure and HLA in healthy donors listed by TCRdb under 2017. Libraries were built with the immunoSEQ multiplex PCR assay. A mixture of 60 forward primers for TCR Vbeta segments and 13 reverse primers for TCR Jbeta segments was used in the multiplex PCR. TCRdb re-hosts the immuneACCESS table, in-frame sequences only. Its copies lack some clones; in the studies checked, an unresolved V gene accounts for under half of them, and the cause for the rest is not known. In this sample the table shows about 120,000 clones, 79% of which occur a single time. The leading ten clones occupy around 3% of the sample. The material sequenced was PBMCs. The origin of the receptors is a woman under 30 in good health and CMV-seropositive.

Notes on this clone: This specimen includes other DNA sequences encoding the same CDR3. The chain links TRBV25-1 to TRBJ2-1, with D possibly being TRBD2 (5 bases). Trimming removed 4 bases from V and 0 bases from J, with 7 bases in between. Per germline, CDR1 MGHDK and CDR2 SYGVNS. The CDR3 runs to 14 residues. In DNA, the CDR3 is TGTGCCAGCAGTGGACGGGGCTCCTACAATGAGCAGTTCTTC. This translates into CASSGRGSYNEQFF.

This clone was found once. The chain couples TRBV28 to TRBJ2-4; weak D call: TRBD1 (7 bases). Germline V lookup: CDR1 MDHEN, CDR2 SYDVKM. Between the trimmed V and J ends, which lost 5 bases and 6 bases, there was a span of 14 bases. The CDR3 extends over 14 amino acids. CDR3 region: CASSGGGGVNIQYF. The DNA of the CDR3 is TGTGCCAGCAGTGGAGGGGGCGGGGTAAACATTCAGTACTTC.

The chain uses TRBV11-3 and TRBJ2-7, with D maybe TRBD2 (5 bases). V was pared by 2 bases and J by 2 bases, with 13 bases between. Per germline, CDR1 SGHNT and CDR2 YENEEA. This CDR3 is built from 15 residues. Written as DNA, the CDR3 is TGTGCCAGCAGCTTAACGGCCAACGGGGCCTACGAGCAGTACTTC. This sequence encodes CASSLTANGAYEQYF.

This chain connects TRBV6-6 to TRBJ2-7; the match to TRBD1 covers 9 bases. Germline CDR1 and CDR2: MNHNY and SVGAGI (reference sequence). With V trimmed by 7 bases and J by 2 bases, 9 bases remained unmatched. The length of the CDR3 is 15 residues. The CDR3 sequence is CASTESGTGPYEQYF. CDR3 nucleotides: TGTGCCAGCACCGAGTCAGGGACAGGGCCCTACGAGCAGTACTTC.

The chain uses TRBV5-1 and TRBJ2-7; a possible D gene is TRBD1 (6 bases). Germline V gene data show CDR1 as SGHRS and CDR2 as YFSETQ. CDR3 length: 13 amino acids. V dropped 4 bases and J dropped 7 bases, with 15 bases sitting between them. CDR3: CASSIGTPLEQYF. Here the CDR3 DNA reads TGCGCCAGCAGCATAGGGACACCTTTAGAGCAGTACTTC.

This clone is a singleton in its sample. The chain is built from TRBV30 and TRBJ1-2, with no clear D. This CDR3 contains 13 residues. The germline CDR1 and CDR2 sequences are GTSNPN and SVGIG (reference sequence). Trimming shortened V by 4 bases and J by 8 bases, and 17 bases separated the two germline ends. This CDR3 reads CAWTTEVDGGYTF. The CDR3 nucleotides read TGTGCCTGGACGACTGAGGTGGATGGGGGCTACACCTTC.

This clone has more than one count but fewer than ten. The chain carries TRBV7-9 and TRBJ2-7; possible D gene TRBD2, 6 bases. Trimming pared 5 bases from V and 6 bases from J, leaving 17 bases between. The CDR3 totals 14 residues. Germline assignment: CDR1 SEHNR and CDR2 FQNEAQ (reference sequence). CDR3 bases: TGTGCCAGCAGCGTAACGGGAGAAAAGTCCGAGCAGTACTTC. The encoded protein is CASSVTGEKSEQYF.

The chain has TRBV6-6 and TRBJ1-4; 8 nucleotides agree with TRBD1. With V trimmed by 2 bases and J by 9 bases, 5 bases remained unmatched. Germline assignment: CDR1 MNHNY and CDR2 SVGAGI (reference sequence). This CDR3 is built from 14 residues. CDR3 sequence (DNA): TGTGCCAGCAGTTACACAGGGGGAAGGAAAAAACTGTTTTTT. This gives the protein CASSYTGGRKKLFF.

The rearrangement links TRBV5-1 to TRBJ2-5, with TRBD1 identical over 7 bases. Losses at the gene ends were 3 bases for V and 4 bases for J; bases not matched to a gene: 3. The CDR3 has 13 amino acids. Germline-derived CDR1 and CDR2 are SGHRS and YFSETQ. CDR3 protein: CASSSGGGETQYF. DNA of the CDR3: TGCGCCAGCAGCTCAGGGGGTGGAGAGACCCAGTACTTC. The full variable domain, completed using reference TRBV5-1 and TRBJ2-5, is KAGVTQTPRYLIKTRGQQVTLSCSPISGHRSVSWYQQTPGQGLQFLFEYFSETQRNKGNFPGRFSGRQFSNSRSEMNVSTLELGDSALYLCASSSGGGETQYFGPGTRLLVL.

The V gene is TRBV2, the J gene TRBJ1-1; 9 positions agree with TRBD1. CDR3 size: 15 residues. Germline V gene lookup returns CDR1 SNHLY and CDR2 FYNNEI. With 6 bases clipped from V and 4 bases from J, the junction kept 9 bases outside the gene matches. The CDR3 DNA reads as TGTGCCAGCAGAACCGACAGGGGGATTTCCACTGAAGCTTTCTTT. Protein product: CASRTDRGISTEAFF.

V gene TRBV7-3 combines with J gene TRBJ2-7, with 9 bases matching TRBD1. The V and J ends lost 5 bases and 5 bases, in that order; junction bases with no gene match: 13. Germline V gives CDR1 SGHTA, CDR2 FQGTGA. CDR3 length equals 16 residues. As DNA, the CDR3 is TGTGCCAGCAGCAGGAAAACCGGGACAGGGAACGACGAGCAGTACTTC. Residues: CASSRKTGTGNDEQYF.

This clone was recorded once. The chain employs TRBV5-1 and TRBJ2-5; 10 nucleotides align to TRBD2. The CDR3 is made up of 17 amino acids. After removal of 4 bases from V and 2 bases from J, the junction contained 11 bases not matched to a gene. Germline lookup yields CDR1 SGHRS and CDR2 YFSETQ. The CDR3 loop is CASSAYLAGVGQETQYF. CDR3 nucleotide sequence: TGCGCCAGCAGCGCATATCTAGCGGGAGTGGGTCAAGAGACCCAGTACTTC.

This clone was detected only a few times. The chain combines TRBV7-2 with TRBJ2-4, with D perhaps matching TRBD2 (6 bases). V gave up 1 base and J gave up 9 bases, with 7 bases separating them. The CDR3 is 12 residues long. Germline CDR1 is SGHTA and CDR2 is FQGNSA. The CDR3 DNA follows: TGTGCCAGCAGCTTAGAGGGAGGCATTCAGTACTTC. Its translation is CASSLEGGIQYF.

The chain uses TRBV7-2 and TRBJ1-1; D ambiguous. The V gene lost 2 bases and the J gene lost 3 bases, with 16 bases spanning the gap. CDR1 SGHTA and CDR2 FQGNSA come from the germline V gene. The CDR3 loop spans 16 amino acids. The CDR3 nucleotides are TGTGCCAGCAGCTTAAGAAGGTCTTTTGGGCACACTGAAGCTTTCTTT. This sequence encodes CASSLRRSFGHTEAFF. The variable domain in full, with the rest retrieved from reference TRBV7-2 and TRBJ1-1, is GAGVSQSPSNKVTEKGKDVELRCDPISGHTALYWYRQSLGQGLEFLIYFQGNSAPDKSGLPSDRFSAERTGGSVSTLTIQRTQQEDSAVYLCASSLRRSFGHTEAFFGQGTRLTVV.

The rearrangement links TRBV30 to TRBJ2-1, with TRBD2 matching over 12 bases. The CDR3 is made up of 16 amino acids. The germline V gene has CDR1 GTSNPN and CDR2 SVGIG (reference sequence). After removal of 6 bases from V and 5 bases from J, the junction contained 11 bases not matched to a gene. As DNA, the CDR3 is TGTGCCTGCTCGGGACAACTAGCGGGAGGTCACAATGAGCAGTTCTTC. Its protein is CACSGQLAGGHNEQFF.

The chain employs TRBV12-5 and TRBJ2-3, with D tentatively TRBD1 (5 bases). The CDR3 is 14 residues long. V was pared by 4 bases and J by 2 bases, with 10 bases between. CDR1 is LGHNT, CDR2 FRNRAP, per germline. The chain's CDR3 is CASGSPGLTDTQYF. The DNA for the CDR3 is TGTGCTAGTGGTTCTCCAGGGCTCACAGATACGCAGTATTTT.

The chain joins TRBV9 to TRBJ2-7, with 13 bases lining up with TRBD2. The junction had 4 bases not matched to a gene; V was cut back by 4 bases and J by 6 bases. Germline values: CDR1 SGDLS, CDR2 YYNGEE. The CDR3 has 14 amino acids. The CDR3 region has the DNA TGTGCCAGCAGCCGGACTAGCGGGAGCCTCGAGCAGTACTTC. Encoded protein: CASSRTSGSLEQYF. Using reference TRBV9 and TRBJ2-7 for the parts outside the CDR3, the full variable domain is DSGVTQTPKHLITATGQRVTLRCSPRSGDLSVYWYQQSLDQGLQFLIQYYNGEERAKGNILERFSAQQFPDLHSELNLSSLELGDSALYFCASSRTSGSLEQYFGPGTRLTVT.